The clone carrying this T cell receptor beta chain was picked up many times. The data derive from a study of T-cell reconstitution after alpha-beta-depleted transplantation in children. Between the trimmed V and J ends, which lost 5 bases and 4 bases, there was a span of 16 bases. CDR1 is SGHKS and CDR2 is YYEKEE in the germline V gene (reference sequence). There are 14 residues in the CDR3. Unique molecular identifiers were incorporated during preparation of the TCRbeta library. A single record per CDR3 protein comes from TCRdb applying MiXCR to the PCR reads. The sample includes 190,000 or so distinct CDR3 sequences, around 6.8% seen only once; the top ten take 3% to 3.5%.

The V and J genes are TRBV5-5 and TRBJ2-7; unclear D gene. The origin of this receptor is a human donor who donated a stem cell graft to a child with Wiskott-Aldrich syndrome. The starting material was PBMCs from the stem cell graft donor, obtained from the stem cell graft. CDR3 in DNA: TGTGCCAGCAGTCCCACTTCTCGAGATTACGAGCAGTACTTC. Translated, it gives CASSPTSRDYEQYF.